Listed here are 20 T cell receptor beta chains from one sample, sequenced in a study of OX40 agonist ivuxolimab in advanced cancers. TCRdb's table, derived via immunoSEQ multiplex PCR, lists solely in-frame clones and lacks some. The repertoire holds roughly 45,000 clones, with approximately 79% as singletons. Specimen: CD4+ or CD8+ T cells sorted from blood, collected in a trial of the OX40 agonist ivuxolimab. These receptors came from an adult with an advanced solid tumor such as melanoma, head and neck, liver or kidney cancer.

This rearrangement joins TRBV7-2 to TRBJ1-1, with TRBD1 as a possible D gene (5 bases). This CDR3 is 14 amino acids long. Germline lookup yields CDR1 SGHTA and CDR2 FQGNSA. Deletions cut 4 bases from V and 5 bases from J, with 14 bases between. CDR3 coding DNA: TGTGCCAGCAGCTACGGGGCGGGGTTTACTGAAGCTTTCTTT. Translated: CASSYGAGFTEAFF.

The chain recombines TRBV30 with TRBJ2-1, with TRBD2 matching over 15 bases. Per the germline V gene, CDR1 is GTSNPN and CDR2 is SVGIG (reference sequence). The CDR3 has 15 amino acids. Losses at the gene ends were 1 base for V and 10 bases for J; bases not matched to a gene: 5. The CDR3 DNA sequence: TGTGCCTGGAGTGGGACTAGCGGGAGGGCCCGGGAGCAGTTCTTC. It codes for CAWSGTSGRAREQFF. The complete variable domain, with remaining parts taken from reference TRBV30 and TRBJ2-1, reads SQTIHQWPATLVQPVGSPLSLECTVEGTSNPNLYWYRQAAGRGLQLLFYSVGIGQISSEVPQNLSASRPQDRQFILSSKKLLLSDSGFYLCAWSGTSGRAREQFFGPGTRLTVL.

The chain has TRBV15 and TRBJ2-1; maybe TRBD1 (6 bases). The V and J ends lost 4 bases and 9 bases respectively, with 7 bases between them. The CDR3 runs 11 residues. Germline CDR1 and CDR2: LNHNV and YYDKDF (reference sequence). The CDR3 coding sequence is TGTGCCACCAGCATAGGGGGTGAGCAGTTCTTC. This sequence encodes CATSIGGEQFF.

CDR3 region: CASSVPRGQTDTQYF. The CDR3 DNA is TGTGCCAGCAGTGTTCCCAGGGGGCAGACAGATACGCAGTATTTT. The V gene is TRBV6-1, the J gene TRBJ2-3; 8 positions agree with TRBD1. There are 15 residues in the CDR3. V was clipped by 4 bases and J by 3 bases; unmatched bases: 6. Germline CDR1 is MNHNS and CDR2 is SASEGT.

By proportion, this clone is medium-sized. The chain couples TRBV7-8 to TRBJ1-2; no reliable D call. V lost 2 bases and J 7 bases, leaving 32 bases between the germline ends. The CDR3 is 20 amino acids. Per germline, CDR1 SGHVS and CDR2 FQNEAQ. The CDR3 is CASSLYLRVQVGSLWGGYTF. The CDR3 DNA reads TGTGCCAGCAGCTTATATCTAAGGGTGCAGGTGGGAAGTTTGTGGGGTGGCTACACCTTC.

This clone was picked up a small number of times. The chain recombines TRBV10-3 with TRBJ1-1; unclear D gene. This CDR3 region has 14 residues. V gave up 2 bases and J gave up 1 base, with 8 bases separating them. CDR1 is ENHRY, CDR2 SYGVKD, per germline. CDR3: CAISEGTKNTEAFF. The CDR3 DNA is TGTGCCATCAGTGAGGGCACAAAGAACACTGAAGCTTTCTTT.

J is TRBJ2-1 and V is TRBV15; TRBD2 might be the D (6 bases). Germline CDR1 reads LNHNV; CDR2 reads YYDKDF (reference sequence). Trimming took off 1 base at V and 4 bases at J, with 14 bases between the two ends. This CDR3 region has 16 residues. The DNA of the CDR3 is TGTGCCACCAGCAGAGGTGCCAGGAGGGGTTACAATGAGCAGTTCTTC. This encodes CATSRGARRGYNEQFF.

The chain is built from TRBV20-1 and TRBJ2-5; unclear D gene. V was pared by 5 bases and J by 2 bases, with 6 bases between. This CDR3 has 11 residues. Germline loops: CDR1 DFQATT, CDR2 SNEGSKA (reference sequence). In nucleotides, the CDR3 is TGCAGTGCTGTCGTGCAAGAGACCCAGTACTTC. Protein: CSAVVQETQYF.

This chain connects TRBV5-4 to TRBJ2-7; D unclear. Looked up from germline, CDR1 is SGHNT and CDR2 is YYREEE (reference sequence). The CDR3 is made up of 14 amino acids. V was trimmed by 4 bases and J by 1 base, leaving 12 bases between them. The CDR3 spells CASSEDNLSYEQYF. The CDR3, as DNA: TGTGCCAGCAGCGAAGATAATCTTTCCTACGAGCAGTACTTC.

The genes are TRBV27 and TRBJ2-1, with D perhaps matching TRBD2 (6 bases). The V gene's germline CDR1 is MNHEY and CDR2 SMNVEV (reference sequence). V lost 5 bases to trimming and J lost 4 bases, with 12 bases between them. The CDR3 is 14 residues long. CDR3 protein: CASSTRTKYNEQFF. In DNA, the CDR3 is TGTGCCAGCAGTACCAGGACTAAATACAATGAGCAGTTCTTC.

The chain links TRBV19 to TRBJ2-2; no definite D call. The CDR3 totals 16 residues. Germline CDR1 and CDR2: LNHDA and SQIVND (reference sequence). Trimming cost V 8 bases and J 0 bases, with 16 bases left between them. The CDR3 sequence: CASLLTNPSNTGELFF. Here the CDR3 DNA reads TGTGCCAGTCTGCTAACAAACCCATCGAACACCGGGGAGCTGTTTTTT.

The chain is built from TRBV10-3 and TRBJ2-2; 8 nucleotides line up with TRBD2. The CDR3 covers 15 residues. Germline assignment: CDR1 ENHRY and CDR2 SYGVKD. V dropped 5 bases and J dropped 4; count of bases not matched to a gene: 6. CDR3 sequence: CAISPRLASTGELFF. The CDR3 region has the DNA TGTGCCATCAGTCCGCGACTAGCGAGCACCGGGGAGCTGTTTTTT.

V usage is TRBV29-1 and J usage is TRBJ1-2; D is unresolved. With 4 bases removed from V and 8 bases from J, the gap between germline ends came to 14 bases. From germline, CDR1 is SQVTM and CDR2 ANQGSEA. The CDR3 totals 12 residues. The CDR3 coding sequence is TGCAGCGTTGGTAAGGGTACGGGCGGCTACACCTTC. Encoded protein: CSVGKGTGGYTF.

In this sample, this clone turned up once. V is TRBV7-8 and J is TRBJ2-1, with TRBD2 identical over 14 bases. Germline CDR1 reads SGHVS; CDR2 reads FQNEAQ. V lost 1 base and J lost 7; bases outside the gene matches: 6. CDR3 length: 17 amino acids. CDR3 DNA: TGTGCCAGCAGCTTAGGGCCTTGGACTAGCGGGAGGAATGAGCAGTTCTTC. This sequence encodes CASSLGPWTSGRNEQFF.

The genes are TRBV14 and TRBJ2-5; the D call may be TRBD1 or TRBD2 (5 bases each). The J call is in doubt because the DNA end fits TRBJ2-7 better. CDR3 length: 16 residues. Per the germline V gene, CDR1 is SGHDN and CDR2 is FVKESK. The CDR3 coding sequence is TGTGCCAGCAGCCATGGGACCGGGACCTCACTCGACGAGCAGTACTTC. Protein: CASSHGTGTSLDEQYF.

The chain joins TRBV10-1 to TRBJ2-1, with TRBD2 as a possible D gene (5 bases). The CDR3 is 16 amino acids. V shed 5 bases and J shed 0 bases, with 14 bases lying between them. Germline V gives CDR1 WNHNN, CDR2 SYGVQD (reference sequence). In nucleotides, the CDR3 is TGCGCCAGCAGTAAACTAGATTCCCGCTCCTACAATGAGCAGTTCTTC. It specifies CASSKLDSRSYNEQFF.

V and J are TRBV12-5 and TRBJ1-1; unclear D gene. Trimming stripped 2 bases from V and 3 bases from J, with 7 bases between. From germline, CDR1 is LGHNT and CDR2 FRNRAP. This CDR3 contains 13 residues. The chain's CDR3 is CASGLRADTEAFF. CDR3 in DNA: TGTGCTAGTGGTTTGCGGGCAGACACTGAAGCTTTCTTT.

This clone appeared once. The V and J genes are TRBV19 and TRBJ2-3; 7 positions agree with TRBD2. The CDR3 is 16 residues long. Germline values: CDR1 LNHDA, CDR2 SQIVND (reference sequence). After removal of 3 bases from V and 3 bases from J, the junction contained 9 bases not matched to a gene. CDR3 nucleotides: TGTGCCAGTAGTATCCCCGGGGCGGGAGAGACAGATACGCAGTATTTT. Translated, it gives CASSIPGAGETDTQYF.

This clone came up once. The J gene is TRBJ2-1, the V gene TRBV4-3; tentatively, D is TRBD2 (6 bases). Germline CDR1 and CDR2: LGHNA and YSLEER. The CDR3 has 19 residues. V lost 2 bases to trimming and J lost 0 bases, with 20 bases between them. The chain's CDR3 is CASSQTLSRAGSSYNEQFF. The CDR3 DNA reads TGCGCCAGCAGCCAAACCTTAAGTCGGGCGGGGAGCTCCTACAATGAGCAGTTCTTC.

As regards this clone: The junction departs from germline at one end; a sequencing error may be responsible. CDR3 amino acids: CASGLAGVETQHF. The CDR3 DNA sequence: TGTGCTAGTGGTTTAGCGGGAGTGGAGACCCAGCACTTC. The chain links TRBV12-5 to TRBJ2-5; the match to TRBD2 covers 8 bases. This CDR3 spans 13 amino acids. Germline V lookup: CDR1 LGHNT, CDR2 FRNRAP.